This passage covers 31 T cell receptor beta chains from one sample sequenced in a study of Ad26.COV2.S vaccination and SARS-CoV-2 variants. The data were produced by immunoSEQ multiplex PCR, yet TCRdb's version contains in-frame clones alone and is incomplete. The data contain roughly 510,000 clones, around nine tenths of them singletons. Regarding treatment: some 20 received Ad26.COV2.S at low or high dose, single or two shots; roughly five received placebo; per-sample allocation not given. At day 63 after the first vaccine or placebo injection, samples were drawn. Material: peripheral blood, obtained in a trial of Ad26.COV2.S vaccine versus placebo. All receptors come from a person between 18 and 60 years old who received the Ad26.COV2.S COVID-19 vaccine or a placebo.

Comment on this clone: Other DNA variants within this sample encode the same CDR3. The chain employs TRBV28 and TRBJ2-3, with TRBD1 as a possible D gene (6 bases). Germline lookup yields CDR1 MDHEN and CDR2 SYDVKM. This CDR3 is built from 13 residues. V was cut by 4 bases and J by 1 base, with 6 bases left in between. In DNA, the CDR3 is TGTGCCAGCAGTTCAGGGGGCACAGATACGCAGTATTTT. Its protein product is CASSSGGTDTQYF.

This rearrangement joins TRBV5-5 to TRBJ1-1; 8 bases are shared with TRBD1. This CDR3 is 13 amino acids long. Germline CDR1 is SGHKS and CDR2 is YYEKEE (reference sequence). V gave up 4 bases and J gave up 4 bases; unmatched junction bases: 3. CDR3 residues: CASSPTGATEAFF. CDR3 coding DNA: TGTGCCAGCAGCCCGACAGGGGCCACTGAAGCTTTCTTT.

This rearrangement joins TRBV4-2 to TRBJ1-2; D perhaps matches TRBD1 (6 bases). V lost 1 base and J 5 bases, leaving 8 bases between the germline ends. The germline V gene encodes CDR1 LGHNA and CDR2 YNFKEQ. The CDR3 contains 13 residues. The CDR3 is CASSQGDTYGYTF. As DNA, the CDR3 is TGTGCCAGCAGCCAAGGGGACACTTATGGCTACACCTTC.

The V call is TRBV10-3, the J call TRBJ1-2; 7 nucleotides match TRBD1. V trimming: 2 bases; J trimming: 4 bases; junction bases outside the gene matches: 7. This CDR3 contains 15 residues. CDR1 ENHRY and CDR2 SYGVKD come from the germline V gene. The CDR3 bases are TGTGCCATCAGTGAGGTCGGGGACAGTACCTATGGCTACACCTTC. It translates to CAISEVGDSTYGYTF.

The rearrangement uses TRBV27 and TRBJ2-7, with TRBD1 matching over 7 bases. The CDR3 covers 15 residues. The germline V gene has CDR1 MNHEY and CDR2 SMNVEV (reference sequence). V shed 6 bases and J 3 bases; nucleotides not matched to a gene: 11. The CDR3 loop is CASSLNRDSLYEQYF. DNA for the CDR3: TGTGCCAGCAGCCTTAACCGGGACAGCCTCTACGAGCAGTACTTC.

V usage is TRBV5-5 and J usage is TRBJ2-7; D might be TRBD2 (5 bases). Between the trimmed V and J ends, which lost 2 bases and 3 bases, there was a span of 12 bases. Germline CDR1 reads SGHKS; CDR2 reads YYEKEE (reference sequence). This CDR3 is 14 amino acids long. CDR3 protein: CASSFRGLLYEQYF. CDR3 nucleotides: TGTGCCAGCAGCTTTCGCGGACTTCTCTACGAGCAGTACTTC.

The V call is TRBV4-3, the J call TRBJ1-5, with 10 nucleotides matching TRBD1. Germline values: CDR1 LGHNA, CDR2 YSLEER. V shed 0 bases, J shed 5 bases, and the junction held 1 base outside the gene matches. The CDR3 is 15 residues long. Written as DNA, the CDR3 is TGCGCCAGCAGCCAAGAGGGGACAGGGGATCAGCCCCAGCATTTT. The encoded protein is CASSQEGTGDQPQHF.

V and J are TRBV28 and TRBJ1-2; D remains ambiguous. V was clipped by 6 bases and J by 4 bases, with 9 bases between them. Germline V gene sequence: CDR1 MDHEN, CDR2 SYDVKM. The CDR3 contains 12 residues. The CDR3 reads CASSVRIYGYTF. The CDR3 region has the DNA TGTGCCAGCAGCGTCAGGATCTATGGCTACACCTTC.

The V call is TRBV2, the J call TRBJ1-2; TRBD1 is a possible D gene (6 bases). This CDR3 contains 12 residues. The ends were cut back, 6 bases at V and 7 bases at J, with 12 bases in the middle. Germline V gene sequence: CDR1 SNHLY, CDR2 FYNNEI. In DNA form, the CDR3 reads TGTGCCAGCAGCCTGGGGGCGGGTGGCTACACCTTC. Amino acids: CASSLGAGGYTF.

V usage is TRBV7-2 and J usage is TRBJ1-1, with D possibly TRBD1 on 5 matching bases. Trimming took off 5 bases at V and 8 bases at J, with 18 bases between the two ends. CDR1 and CDR2 from the germline V gene are SGHTA and FQGNSA. The CDR3 has 14 amino acids. CDR3 loop: CASSRGVEAGEAFF. The CDR3 DNA reads TGTGCCAGCAGCCGCGGGGTTGAGGCAGGGGAAGCTTTCTTT.

This clone was observed a single time. The genes are TRBV5-1 and TRBJ2-7; D might be TRBD1 (6 bases). V gave up 4 bases and J gave up 5 bases, with 19 bases separating them. The CDR3 loop spans 15 amino acids. Germline CDR1 is SGHRS and CDR2 is YFSETQ. As DNA, the CDR3 is TGCGCCAGCAGCCAGAGAGCAGGGGCCGGGAACGAGCAGTACTTC. This translates into CASSQRAGAGNEQYF.

This clone was observed a handful of times. CDR3 in amino acids: CASSYSGTSTGELFF. The DNA of the CDR3 is TGTGCCAGCAGTTACTCAGGGACATCCACCGGGGAGCTGTTTTTT. The chain has TRBV6-5 and TRBJ2-2, with D perhaps matching TRBD1 (6 bases). The V gene's germline CDR1 is MNHEY and CDR2 SVGAGI. Trimming pared 0 bases from V and 4 bases from J, leaving 9 bases between. This CDR3 region has 15 residues.

The V and J genes are TRBV27 and TRBJ1-5; tentative D call: TRBD1 (5 bases). CDR1 is MNHEY, CDR2 SMNVEV, per germline (reference sequence). The CDR3 is 17 amino acids. Deletions cut 0 bases from V and 1 base from J, with 13 bases between. CDR3 residues: CASSLSRGVGSNQPQHF. DNA of the CDR3: TGTGCCAGCAGTTTATCACGAGGGGTCGGGAGCAATCAGCCCCAGCATTTT.

The J gene is TRBJ1-5, the V gene TRBV28; the D gene is possibly TRBD1 (5 bases). The CDR3 is 16 residues long. Germline-derived CDR1 and CDR2 are MDHEN and SYDVKM. V lost 5 bases and J lost 4, with 18 bases in between. The DNA for the CDR3 is TGTGCCAGCAGTCCACCAGGGTCGGGGGGAAATCAGCCCCAGCATTTT. Amino acid sequence: CASSPPGSGGNQPQHF. The variable domain in full, completed from reference TRBV28 and TRBJ1-5, reads DVKVTQSSRYLVKRTGEKVFLECVQDMDHENMFWYRQDPGLGLRLIYFSYDVKMKEKGDIPEGYSVSREKKERFSLILESASTNQTSMYLCASSPPGSGGNQPQHFGDGTRLSIL.

This sequence joins TRBV28 and TRBJ2-7; D is ambiguous. Germline lookup yields CDR1 MDHEN and CDR2 SYDVKM. The germline V and J ends were trimmed by 5 bases and 5 bases, with 16 bases remaining between them. There are 14 residues in the CDR3. CDR3 DNA: TGTGCCAGCAGTCCCCCCGGGTTCCCCCACGAGCAGTACTTC. Translation: CASSPPGFPHEQYF.

This chain uses TRBV27 with TRBJ2-1; the match to TRBD2 covers 13 bases. The CDR3 contains 15 residues. V was clipped by 5 bases and J by 8 bases; unmatched bases: 6. Germline CDR1 is MNHEY and CDR2 is SMNVEV (reference sequence). The CDR3 nucleotides are TGTGCCAGCAGTAAACTAGCGGGAGGGCCCTATGAGCAGTTCTTC. Residues: CASSKLAGGPYEQFF.

This rearrangement joins TRBV28 to TRBJ1-5, with 12 bases lining up with TRBD1. In germline, CDR1 is MDHEN, CDR2 SYDVKM. This CDR3 region has 18 residues. V trimming: 4 bases; J trimming: 2 bases; junction bases outside the gene matches: 9. The CDR3 spells CASSSGTGGAVGNQPQHF. The CDR3 coding sequence is TGTGCCAGCAGTTCCGGGACAGGGGGCGCGGTGGGCAATCAGCCCCAGCATTTT.

This chain uses TRBV3-1 (or the pseudogene TRBV3-2) with TRBJ2-5, with 9 bases matching TRBD1. The CDR3 length is 14 residues. Germline values: CDR1 LGHDT, CDR2 YNNKEL (reference sequence). Trimming at V came to 6 bases and at J to 5 bases, leaving 7 bases not matched to a gene. CDR3 nucleotides: TGTGCCAGCAGTTCCCCCGGGACAGGGGAGACCCAGTACTTC. This codes for CASSSPGTGETQYF.

This clone was picked up a small number of times. The CDR3 bases are TGTGCCATCAGTGTGGGGCCGACCGACAATCAGCCCCAGCATTTT. Amino acids: CAISVGPTDNQPQHF. V usage is TRBV10-3 and J usage is TRBJ1-5; perhaps TRBD1 as D (5 bases). Germline V gene lookup returns CDR1 ENHRY and CDR2 SYGVKD. V lost 4 bases to trimming and J lost 3 bases, with 13 bases between them. The CDR3 spans 15 residues.

This chain uses TRBV7-6 with TRBJ1-4, with D unresolved. This CDR3 has 16 residues. Trimming removed 5 bases from V and 8 bases from J, with 21 bases in between. Germline CDR1 reads SGHVS; CDR2 reads FNYEAQ. The CDR3 coding sequence is TGTGCCAGCAGCCCGGACGGTGTGGGGTTCGGCGAAAAACTGTTTTTT. Residues: CASSPDGVGFGEKLFF.

The chain employs TRBV4-2 and TRBJ1-3, with D maybe TRBD1 (6 bases). V was shortened by 1 base and J by 4 bases, with 14 bases between the two germline ends. This CDR3 has 16 residues. Germline loops: CDR1 LGHNA, CDR2 YNFKEQ. CDR3 amino acids: CASSQVGDRSGNTIYF. CDR3 DNA sequence: TGTGCCAGCAGCCAAGTAGGAGACAGGTCCGGAAACACCATATATTTT.

This chain joins TRBV10-3 and TRBJ1-1; 7 bases align to TRBD1. The V gene's germline CDR1 is ENHRY and CDR2 SYGVKD. The CDR3 is 14 amino acids. J lost 3 bases, V lost 7 bases, and 8 bases had no gene match. The CDR3 region is CAITSGGSDTEAFF. The CDR3 DNA is TGTGCCATCACATCAGGGGGATCGGACACTGAAGCTTTCTTT.

The chain has TRBV4-3 and TRBJ2-5; 8 nucleotides match TRBD1. Germline assignment: CDR1 LGHNA and CDR2 YSLEER. J lost 1 base, V lost 4 bases, and 2 bases had no gene match. This CDR3 contains 14 residues. As DNA, the CDR3 is TGCGCCAGCAGCCGAGGGACAGGCCAAGAGACCCAGTACTTC. It codes for CASSRGTGQETQYF.

This chain uses TRBV4-1 with TRBJ1-2; 8 bases line up with TRBD1. After removal of 4 bases from V and 8 bases from J, the junction contained 15 bases not matched to a gene. Per germline, CDR1 MGHRA and CDR2 YSYEKL. The CDR3 sequence is 16 residues long. CDR3 coding DNA: TGCGCCAGCAGCCGCAACCAGGGGGCGAGACCGAGAGGCTACACCTTC. It specifies CASSRNQGARPRGYTF.

This clone was counted a single time. V gene TRBV3-1 (or the pseudogene TRBV3-2) combines with J gene TRBJ2-1; D is ambiguous. The V and J ends lost 10 bases and 7 bases respectively, with 23 bases between them. Per germline, CDR1 LGHDT and CDR2 YNNKEL (reference sequence). The CDR3 length is 15 residues. The CDR3 DNA follows: TGTGCCATCCCTCGTATAAGGGTAACTATTAATGAGCAGTTCTTC. Its translation: CAIPRIRVTINEQFF.

The chain links TRBV4-1 to TRBJ1-2; 8 bases fit TRBD1. CDR1 is MGHRA and CDR2 is YSYEKL in the germline V gene. Trimming removed 1 base from V and 4 bases from J; junction bases left unmatched: 2. The CDR3 contains 14 residues. The CDR3 coding sequence is TGCGCCAGCAGCCAAGCAGGGGGCTTCTATGGCTACACCTTC. It yields the protein CASSQAGGFYGYTF.

The rearrangement links TRBV19 to TRBJ1-1, with TRBD1 as a possible D gene (5 bases). This CDR3 region has 13 residues. Germline V gives CDR1 LNHDA, CDR2 SQIVND (reference sequence). Trimming left V 3 bases short and J 11 bases short, with 16 bases between. As DNA, the CDR3 is TGTGCCAGTAGTATTTCGGCGGGGCGTGCGGCTTTCTTT. Translation: CASSISAGRAAFF. The complete variable domain, with remaining parts taken from reference TRBV19 and TRBJ1-1, reads DGGITQSPKYLFRKEGQNVTLSCEQNLNHDAMYWYRQDPGQGLRLIYYSQIVNDFQKGDIAEGYSVSREKKESFPLTVTSAQKNPTAFYLCASSISAGRAAFFGQGTRLTVV.

The V and J genes are TRBV7-9 and TRBJ2-3; 7 positions agree with TRBD2. This CDR3 has 17 amino acids. The ends lost 0 bases at V and 0 bases at J; junction bases unmatched: 6. From germline, CDR1 is SEHNR and CDR2 FQNEAQ (reference sequence). The CDR3 sequence: CASSLALSGKSTDTQYF. The DNA of the CDR3 is TGTGCCAGCAGCTTAGCGCTCAGCGGGAAAAGCACAGATACGCAGTATTTT.

The chain employs TRBV25-1 and TRBJ2-1; a possible D gene is TRBD2 (6 bases). The CDR3 spans 16 residues. Trimming removed 4 bases from V and 0 bases from J, with 13 bases in between. Germline V lookup: CDR1 MGHDK, CDR2 SYGVNS. The CDR3 nucleotides are TGTGCCAGCAGTGCCAGCGGGCTGAGCTCCTACAATGAGCAGTTCTTC. It translates to CASSASGLSSYNEQFF.

The CDR3 region has the DNA TGCAGCGTTGGAGACAGGGGGCTTGGTCAGCCCCAGCATTTT. It translates to CSVGDRGLGQPQHF. The rearrangement links TRBV29-1 to TRBJ1-5, with 10 positions matching TRBD1. Trimming cost V 4 bases and J 6 bases; bases outside gene matches: 6. CDR3 length: 14 amino acids. CDR1 and CDR2 from the germline V gene are SQVTM and ANQGSEA.

The chain combines TRBV19 with TRBJ2-1, with D uncertain. V was pared by 5 bases and J by 0 bases, with 11 bases between. Per germline, CDR1 LNHDA and CDR2 SQIVND (reference sequence). The length of the CDR3 is 15 residues. CDR3: CASSSTSSSYNEQFF. DNA for the CDR3: TGTGCCAGTAGTTCCACCTCCAGCTCCTACAATGAGCAGTTCTTC.